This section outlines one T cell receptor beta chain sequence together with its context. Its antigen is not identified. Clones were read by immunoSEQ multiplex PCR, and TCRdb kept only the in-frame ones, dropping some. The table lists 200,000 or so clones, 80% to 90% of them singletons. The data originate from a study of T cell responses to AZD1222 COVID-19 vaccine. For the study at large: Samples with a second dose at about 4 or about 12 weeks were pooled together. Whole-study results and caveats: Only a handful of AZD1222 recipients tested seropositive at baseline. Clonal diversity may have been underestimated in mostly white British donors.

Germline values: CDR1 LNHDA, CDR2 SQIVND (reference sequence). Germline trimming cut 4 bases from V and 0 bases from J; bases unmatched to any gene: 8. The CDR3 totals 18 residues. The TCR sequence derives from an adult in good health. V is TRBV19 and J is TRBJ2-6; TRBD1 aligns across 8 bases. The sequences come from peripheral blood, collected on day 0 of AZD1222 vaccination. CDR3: CASSTMGQALSGANVLTF. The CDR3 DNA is TGTGCCAGTAGTACCATGGGACAGGCCCTCTCTGGGGCCAACGTCCTGACTTTC. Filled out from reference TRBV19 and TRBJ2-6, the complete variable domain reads DGGITQSPKYLFRKEGQNVTLSCEQNLNHDAMYWYRQDPGQGLRLIYYSQIVNDFQKGDIAEGYSVSREKKESFPLTVTSAQKNPTAFYLCASSTMGQALSGANVLTFGAGSRLTVL.